This T cell receptor beta chain was profiled in a study of blood T cell repertoires in COVID-19. Study summary: Italy, Spain and the United States were the sources of the convalescent and acute COVID-19 samples.

The germline V gene encodes CDR1 LNHDA and CDR2 SQIVND (reference sequence). The CDR3 runs 14 residues. V was pared by 1 base and J by 5 bases, with 2 bases of the junction left unmatched. Everyone who took part was roughly 18 to 89 years old, and they came from 24 US areas. Assay: immunoSEQ multiplex PCR; the TCRdb copy retains only in-frame clones and omits some. The data hold hundreds of thousands of clones, with around 89% observed a single time. The receptor's source is a man aged 25-45 years who had recovered from COVID-19. The rearrangement joins TRBV19 to TRBJ2-7, with TRBD2 matching over 10 bases. The material sequenced was PBMCs or T cells enriched from blood (not recorded which). CDR3: CASSIVSGRNEQYF. The CDR3, as DNA: TGTGCCAGTAGTATAGTTAGCGGGAGGAACGAGCAGTACTTC.